This entry describes one T cell receptor (beta chain). Antigen specificity is unknown. The data derive from a study of response to subunit inactivated influenza vaccine. MiXCR, run by TCRdb on the RT-PCR reads, gives a single entry per CDR3 protein. The repertoire holds approximately 480,000 distinct CDR3 sequences, with 9.5% to 13% as singletons. The CDR3 contains 14 residues. V was trimmed by 0 bases and J by 9 bases, leaving 12 bases between them. Germline V CDR1 and CDR2: MNHEY, SVGAGI. General study findings and limits: There was a suggestion from the authors that each seasonal influenza vaccination recruits few new T cells.

This clonotype originated in a man aged 50-60 years who received an inactivated influenza vaccine. The specimen was PBMCs from blood, collected more than 35 days after vaccination. The rearrangement joins TRBV6-5 to TRBJ2-1, with D maybe TRBD2 (6 bases). Here the CDR3 reads CASSYSLATVEQFF. The DNA of the CDR3 is TGTGCCAGCAGTTACTCGCTAGCGACAGTTGAGCAGTTCTTC.